This TCR beta chain derives from a study of T-cell memory formation after mild COVID-19. Study-level results: Clones shrinking between day 15 and 85 showed a balanced CD4/CD8 split, and those that grew later tilted toward CD4+.

Trimming removed 5 bases at V and 5 bases at J, with 18 bases between. From germline, CDR1 is SEHNR and CDR2 FQNEAQ (reference sequence). This CDR3 is built from 15 residues. A 5'RACE reaction primed in the constant segment made cDNA libraries of TCR alpha and TCR beta, and these carried sample barcodes and UMIs. TCRdb processed the 5' RACE reads anew with MiXCR; each CDR3 protein has one entry. The sample lists 250,000 to 400,000 distinct CDR3 sequences, roughly 13% occurring once. This clonotype was picked up a small number of times. The antigen is not known. The receptor was isolated from a man younger than 35 who had mild COVID-19 (a few samples of this study predate the infection). Cell type and time point are not known. The material sequenced was PBMCs or a T cell subset sorted from them (not recorded which). The chain links TRBV7-9 to TRBJ2-5, with a possible D match to TRBD2 (5 bases). The CDR3 bases are TGTGCCAGCAGCACCGCCGGGGATGGGCAGGAGACCCAGTACTTC. Translation: CASSTAGDGQETQYF. Together with reference TRBV7-9 and TRBJ2-5, the CDR3 gives the full variable domain: DTGVSQNPRHKITKRGQNVTFRCDPISEHNRLYWYRQTLGQGPEFLTYFQNEAQLEKSRLLSDRFSAERPKGSFSTLEIQRTEQGDSAMYLCASSTAGDGQETQYFGPGTRLLVL.